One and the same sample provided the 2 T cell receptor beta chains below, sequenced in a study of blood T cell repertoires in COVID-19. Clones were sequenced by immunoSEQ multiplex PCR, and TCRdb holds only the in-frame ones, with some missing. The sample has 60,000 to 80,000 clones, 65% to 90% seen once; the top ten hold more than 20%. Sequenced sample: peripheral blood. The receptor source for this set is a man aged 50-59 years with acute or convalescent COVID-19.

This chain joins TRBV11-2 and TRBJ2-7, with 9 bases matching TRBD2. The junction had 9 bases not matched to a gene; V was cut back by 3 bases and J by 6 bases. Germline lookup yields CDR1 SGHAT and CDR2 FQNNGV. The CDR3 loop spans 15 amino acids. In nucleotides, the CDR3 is TGTGCCAGCAGCTTCGGCAGCGGGGGGTCTCCCGAGCAGTACGTC. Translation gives CASSFGSGGSPEQYV.

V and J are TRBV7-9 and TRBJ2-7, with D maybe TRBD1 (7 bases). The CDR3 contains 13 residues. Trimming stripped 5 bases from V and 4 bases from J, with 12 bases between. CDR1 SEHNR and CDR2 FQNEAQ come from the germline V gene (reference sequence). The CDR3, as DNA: TGTGCCAGCAGCACAGGGGAGGCGTACGAGCAGTACTTC. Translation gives CASSTGEAYEQYF.